This T cell receptor beta chain was documented in a study of cytomegalovirus exposure and HLA in healthy donors. On the study more broadly: Clustering assigned 81% of the roughly 380 genotyped donors to the Caucasian-associated ancestry cluster.

Both 60 Vbeta primers and 13 Jbeta primers went into the PCR. Clones were read by immunoSEQ multiplex PCR, and TCRdb kept only the in-frame ones, dropping some. The table lists 190,000 or so clones, 80% of them singletons, with 0.6% to 0.7% in the top ten. CDR1 is GTSNPN, CDR2 SVGIG, per germline (reference sequence). The CDR3 covers 14 residues. V shed 2 bases and J shed 5 bases, with 13 bases lying between them. The material sequenced was PBMCs. This receptor was identified in a boy aged 5-17 years in good health and CMV-seronegative. The gene calls are TRBV30 and TRBJ2-4; tentative D call: TRBD2 (5 bases). The CDR3 sequence is CAWSWAGTQNIQYF. The CDR3 DNA follows: TGTGCCTGGAGTTGGGCGGGTACACAAAACATTCAGTACTTC.